This TCR beta chain stems from a study of OX40 agonist ivuxolimab in advanced cancers. Study information: An agonistic human IgG2 monoclonal antibody against OX40 (CD134) was given. At doses from 0.01 to 10 mg/kg, patients were given intravenous ivuxolimab every 2 weeks.

The CDR3 loop spans 16 amino acids. In germline, CDR1 is SEHNR, CDR2 FQNEAQ (reference sequence). The V gene end was trimmed by 7 bases and the J gene end by 1 base; junction bases not matched to a gene: 9. General study findings and limits: On average, CD8+ T cells showed a greater number of expanded clones than CD4+.

As regards this clone: Its antigen is unidentified.

Sequencing was performed with immunoSEQ multiplex PCR; in TCRdb, only in-frame clones are kept and a portion is missing. The profile shows nearly 80,000 clones, roughly 80% of them singletons. Blood sampling was done at baseline, cycle 4 day 1, and cycle 7 day 1. This TCR was recovered from an adult with an advanced solid tumor such as melanoma, head and neck, liver or kidney cancer. This specimen consisted of CD4+ or CD8+ T cells sorted from blood, obtained in a trial of the OX40 agonist ivuxolimab. V usage is TRBV7-9 and J usage is TRBJ1-1; 10 bases match TRBD1. The CDR3 here is CASIPRTGGTNTEAFF. CDR3 sequence (DNA): TGTGCCAGCATCCCCCGGACAGGGGGAACGAACACTGAAGCTTTCTTT.